Following are 28 T cell receptor beta chains from one sample sequenced in a study of neurological immune-mediated disorders. TCRdb re-called the 5' RACE reads with MiXCR, one entry per CDR3 protein. This table holds about 52,000 distinct CDR3 sequences, about 4.1% found once. The sample was PBMCs. Receptors were obtained from a man aged 60-69 years with multiple sclerosis.

This clonotype was picked up many times. The V and J genes are TRBV28 and TRBJ2-3; D remains ambiguous. Per germline, CDR1 MDHEN and CDR2 SYDVKM. The CDR3 covers 14 residues. V was cut by 3 bases and J by 3 bases, with 10 bases left in between. The CDR3 bases are TGTGCCAGCAGTTTGGATTCCACAACAGATACGCAGTATTTT. Translating gives CASSLDSTTDTQYF.

This clonotype was counted ten times or more. V is TRBV6-1 and J is TRBJ2-7, with a tentative D call TRBD1 (6 bases). V was cut by 4 bases and J by 4 bases, with 20 bases left in between. Germline V gene data show CDR1 as MNHNS and CDR2 as SASEGT. The CDR3 spans 16 residues. As DNA, the CDR3 is TGTGCCAGCAGTGTAATTTTGGGGGCAGGGGCGTACGAGCAGTACTTC. Translation gives CASSVILGAGAYEQYF.

The V call is TRBV7-7, the J call TRBJ2-5; 10 bases agree with TRBD2. The CDR3 spans 15 residues. From germline, CDR1 is SSHAT and CDR2 FNYEAQ (reference sequence). With V trimmed by 5 bases and J by 5 bases, 8 bases remained unmatched. Here the CDR3 reads CASSPGTSADETQYF. Here the CDR3 DNA reads TGTGCCAGCAGCCCCGGGACTAGCGCCGATGAGACCCAGTACTTC. Combining the CDR3 with reference TRBV7-7 and TRBJ2-5 gives the whole variable domain GAGVSQSPRYKVTKRGQDVTLRCDPISSHATLYWYQQALGQGPEFLTYFNYEAQPDKSGLPSDRFSAERPEGSISTLTIQRTEQRDSAMYRCASSPGTSADETQYFGPGTRLLVL.

This clonotype was observed many times. The chain links TRBV7-7 to TRBJ2-1, with 8 bases matching TRBD2. Germline assignment: CDR1 SSHAT and CDR2 FNYEAQ (reference sequence). The J segment lost 7 bases and the V segment lost 0 bases, leaving 5 bases of the junction unmatched. The CDR3 extends over 15 amino acids. In DNA form, the CDR3 reads TGTGCCAGCAGCTTAGCCGGGGGGGGTCATAATGAGCAGTTCTTC. Translated, it gives CASSLAGGGHNEQFF.

This clonotype showed up many times. This chain uses TRBV5-1 with TRBJ2-5; the D gene could be TRBD1 or TRBD2 (5 bases each). This CDR3 is 13 amino acids long. Germline V gene lookup returns CDR1 SGHRS and CDR2 YFSETQ. V was pared by 0 bases and J by 5 bases, with 8 bases between. The CDR3 loop is CASSLAGTETQYF. In DNA, the CDR3 is TGCGCCAGCAGCTTGGCCGGGACCGAGACCCAGTACTTC.

The chain has TRBV5-1 and TRBJ2-3; D uncertain. Trimming removed 0 bases from V and 6 bases from J, with 8 bases in between. Germline V gene data show CDR1 as SGHRS and CDR2 as YFSETQ. The CDR3 is 13 residues long. The CDR3 is CASSLGLEDTQYF. CDR3 nucleotides: TGCGCCAGCAGCTTGGGTCTGGAGGATACGCAGTATTTT.

This clonotype was counted ten times or more. V gene TRBV10-3 combines with J gene TRBJ2-1; weak D call: TRBD2 (5 bases). The CDR3 spans 17 residues. Germline V gene lookup returns CDR1 ENHRY and CDR2 SYGVKD. V shed 4 bases and J shed 2 bases, with 18 bases lying between them. In nucleotides, the CDR3 is TGTGCCATCAGTGGACCCCACGGGGTCCCTACCTACAATGAGCAGTTCTTC. Protein: CAISGPHGVPTYNEQFF.

This clonotype was detected many times. V gene TRBV20-1 combines with J gene TRBJ2-1; D remains unclear. Germline loops: CDR1 DFQATT, CDR2 SNEGSKA (reference sequence). The CDR3 runs to 13 residues. Trimming took off 4 bases at V and 3 bases at J, with 10 bases between the two ends. In nucleotides, the CDR3 is TGCAGTGCTATATCACCCAGCTACAATGAGCAGTTCTTC. Translated, it gives CSAISPSYNEQFF.

There are many counts of this clonotype. The rearrangement links TRBV10-3 to TRBJ1-2; no clear D gene. V was clipped by 7 bases and J by 3 bases, with 9 bases between them. The CDR3 runs to 12 residues. Per the germline V gene, CDR1 is ENHRY and CDR2 is SYGVKD. CDR3 in DNA: TGTGCCATCAAAAGACGGGACTATGGCTACACCTTC. It yields the protein CAIKRRDYGYTF.

The table lists this clonotype with many counts. The V gene is TRBV20-1, the J gene TRBJ2-1; TRBD1 matches 10 bases. Germline loops: CDR1 DFQATT, CDR2 SNEGSKA (reference sequence). This CDR3 has 14 residues. The ends lost 4 bases at V and 5 bases at J; junction bases unmatched: 5. The CDR3 loop reads CSAMGTGAHNEQFF. In nucleotides, the CDR3 is TGCAGTGCTATGGGGACAGGGGCTCACAATGAGCAGTTCTTC.

This clonotype was counted ten times or more. The CDR3, as DNA: TGCAGTGCTAGTGCGTGGGAGGGCAACACAGATACGCAGTATTTT. This sequence encodes CSASAWEGNTDTQYF. V and J are TRBV20-1 and TRBJ2-3; 7 bases align to TRBD2. Per the germline V gene, CDR1 is DFQATT and CDR2 is SNEGSKA (reference sequence). The V and J ends lost 3 bases and 2 bases, in that order; junction bases with no gene match: 8. This CDR3 has 15 residues.

There are many counts of this clonotype. This chain joins TRBV12-3 or TRBV12-4 and TRBJ2-7; 14 nucleotides agree with TRBD2. With 3 bases clipped from V and 2 bases from J, the junction kept 0 bases outside the gene matches. CDR3 length: 15 amino acids. The CDR3, as DNA: TGTGCCAGCAGTTTGGGACTAGCGGGAGCCTACGAGCAGTACTTC. As protein: CASSLGLAGAYEQYF.

This clonotype was detected ten times or more. The V and J genes are TRBV5-1 and TRBJ2-7; 10 bases match TRBD2. In germline, CDR1 is SGHRS, CDR2 YFSETQ. Trimming at V came to 5 bases and at J to 1 base, leaving 3 bases not matched to a gene. The CDR3 contains 14 residues. CDR3 DNA: TGCGCCAGCAGTTCGACTAGCGGGTCCTACGAGCAGTACTTC. It encodes CASSSTSGSYEQYF.

This clonotype showed up many times. J is TRBJ2-7 and V is TRBV11-2; either TRBD1 or TRBD2 may fit D (6 bases each). The CDR3 sequence is 16 residues long. Germline V gene lookup returns CDR1 SGHAT and CDR2 FQNNGV. Trimming cost V 0 bases and J 3 bases, with 15 bases left between them. Written as DNA, the CDR3 is TGTGCCAGCAGCTTAGATGTCGGGGGCGGCATCTACGAGCAGTACTTC. As protein: CASSLDVGGGIYEQYF. The complete variable domain, with remaining parts taken from reference TRBV11-2 and TRBJ2-7, reads EAGVAQSPRYKIIEKRQSVAFWCNPISGHATLYWYQQILGQGPKLLIQFQNNGVVDDSQLPKDRFSAERLKGVDSTLKIQPAKLEDSAVYLCASSLDVGGGIYEQYFGPGTRLTVT.

This clonotype was counted ten times or more. The chain carries TRBV20-1 and TRBJ2-5, with TRBD2 identical over 10 bases. The CDR3 spans 14 residues. The germline V gene encodes CDR1 DFQATT and CDR2 SNEGSKA (reference sequence). V shed 5 bases and J 3 bases; nucleotides not matched to a gene: 6. Here the CDR3 reads CSASSGGAEETQYF. CDR3 bases: TGCAGTGCTTCGAGCGGGGGGGCCGAAGAGACCCAGTACTTC.

This clonotype showed up many times. The chain uses TRBV29-1 and TRBJ1-2; D might be TRBD1 (6 bases). From germline, CDR1 is SQVTM and CDR2 ANQGSEA. V was shortened by 6 bases and J by 8 bases, with 25 bases between the two germline ends. The CDR3 loop spans 15 amino acids. The CDR3: CSVAMVLNRVRGYTF. The CDR3 DNA reads as TGCAGCGTGGCCATGGTCCTCAACAGGGTGCGGGGCTACACCTTC.

Ten or more counts support this clonotype. The chain is built from TRBV5-1 and TRBJ2-1; no clear D. Per germline, CDR1 SGHRS and CDR2 YFSETQ. The CDR3 runs to 12 residues. V lost 0 bases to trimming and J lost 7 bases, with 5 bases between them. The CDR3 nucleotides are TGCGCCAGCAGCTTGGGGGGAAATGAGCAGTTCTTC. Translated: CASSLGGNEQFF.

This clonotype was observed at least ten times. The chain combines TRBV5-6 with TRBJ2-1; 8 bases agree with TRBD2. The V segment lost 0 bases and the J segment 3 bases; nucleotides outside the gene matches: 2. Per germline, CDR1 SGHDT and CDR2 YYEEEE. The CDR3 runs 15 residues. This CDR3 reads CASSLVSGGYNEQFF. The DNA for the CDR3 is TGTGCCAGCAGCTTGGTCAGCGGGGGCTACAATGAGCAGTTCTTC.

This clonotype is medium-sized within its sample. The chain carries TRBV12-3 or TRBV12-4 and TRBJ2-1; D may match TRBD1 or TRBD2 (5 bases each). The CDR3 runs 13 residues. Trimming took 7 bases from V and 8 from J, leaving 15 bases between them. CDR3 nucleotides: TGTGCCAGCACCCCTCCCACGGGGCATGAGCAGTTCTTC. This codes for CASTPPTGHEQFF.

This clonotype was seen at least ten times. The chain carries TRBV20-1 and TRBJ2-1, with D perhaps matching TRBD1 (5 bases). The V gene's germline CDR1 is DFQATT and CDR2 SNEGSKA (reference sequence). V was pared by 3 bases and J by 5 bases, with 5 bases between. The length of the CDR3 is 11 residues. The CDR3 loop reads CSARTDNEQFF. CDR3 DNA: TGCAGTGCTAGGACAGACAATGAGCAGTTCTTC.

Many counts were recorded for this clonotype. The genes are TRBV27 and TRBJ2-7; 8 nucleotides match TRBD1. The CDR3 runs 15 residues. V lost 5 bases, J lost 2 bases, and 8 bases stayed unmatched. CDR1 MNHEY and CDR2 SMNVEV come from the germline V gene (reference sequence). In DNA form, the CDR3 reads TGTGCCAGCAGTGAGAACAGGGGGAGAGCCTACGAGCAGTACTTC. It is translated as CASSENRGRAYEQYF.

This clonotype was found many times. V is TRBV20-1 and J is TRBJ1-5; no firm D call. Trimming shortened V by 0 bases and J by 2 bases, and 8 bases separated the two germline ends. The germline gives CDR1 DFQATT, CDR2 SNEGSKA (reference sequence). This CDR3 is 14 amino acids long. Written as DNA, the CDR3 is TGCAGTGCTAGAGAAGGGATCCGCAATCAGCCCCAGCATTTT. It is translated as CSAREGIRNQPQHF.

Ten or more counts support this clonotype. V gene TRBV5-1 combines with J gene TRBJ2-7; D gene ambiguous. Trimming stripped 2 bases from V and 2 bases from J, with 11 bases between. From germline, CDR1 is SGHRS and CDR2 YFSETQ. CDR3 size: 14 residues. Here the CDR3 reads CASSLTVGAYEQYF. CDR3 DNA: TGCGCCAGCAGCTTAACAGTCGGAGCCTACGAGCAGTACTTC.

This clonotype was recorded at least ten times. V and J are TRBV20-1 and TRBJ2-1, with 10 bases aligning to TRBD1. Unmatched junction bases numbered 11, after V lost 6 bases and J lost 9 bases. CDR1 is DFQATT, CDR2 SNEGSKA, per germline (reference sequence). The CDR3 covers 14 residues. CDR3 residues: CSAIGQGEVGEQFF. The DNA for the CDR3 is TGCAGTGCGATCGGACAGGGGGAGGTAGGTGAGCAGTTCTTC.

Ten or more counts support this clonotype. CDR3 residues: CASRSTQLTYEQYF. The CDR3 DNA reads as TGCGCCAGCCGGTCTACACAGCTAACCTACGAGCAGTACTTC. V gene TRBV5-1 combines with J gene TRBJ2-7; D uncertain. Germline V gene lookup returns CDR1 SGHRS and CDR2 YFSETQ. This CDR3 is built from 14 residues. Between the trimmed V and J ends, which lost 7 bases and 2 bases, there was a span of 16 bases. The whole variable domain, filled in from reference TRBV5-1 and TRBJ2-7, reads KAGVTQTPRYLIKTRGQQVTLSCSPISGHRSVSWYQQTPGQGLQFLFEYFSETQRNKGNFPGRFSGRQFSNSRSEMNVSTLELGDSALYLCASRSTQLTYEQYFGPGTRLTVT.

Many counts were recorded for this clonotype. This chain joins TRBV27 and TRBJ2-7, with TRBD1 identical over 9 bases. The CDR3 sequence is 15 residues long. The junction had 8 bases not matched to a gene; V was cut back by 5 bases and J by 3 bases. The germline V gene has CDR1 MNHEY and CDR2 SMNVEV (reference sequence). CDR3 sequence reads: CASSRTGTGYYEQYF. The CDR3 DNA follows: TGTGCCAGCAGTCGTACCGGGACAGGGTACTACGAGCAGTACTTC.

This clonotype was seen ten or more times. The chain employs TRBV5-1 and TRBJ2-7; 7 bases are shared with TRBD1. Germline V CDR1 and CDR2: SGHRS, YFSETQ. CDR3 length: 15 residues. The junction had 14 bases not matched to a gene; V was cut back by 4 bases and J by 7 bases. CDR3 amino acids: CASSRTGVRSGEQYF. As DNA, the CDR3 is TGCGCCAGCAGCAGAACAGGGGTTAGGTCGGGGGAGCAGTACTTC.

This clonotype was detected a few times. The J gene is TRBJ2-5, the V gene TRBV6-5; D remains unclear. The germline V and J ends were trimmed by 2 bases and 5 bases, with 9 bases remaining between them. In germline, CDR1 is MNHEY, CDR2 SVGAGI. This CDR3 contains 13 residues. Here the CDR3 DNA reads TGTGCCAGCAGTTACAATCTGGGGGAGACCCAGTACTTC. Amino acid sequence: CASSYNLGETQYF.